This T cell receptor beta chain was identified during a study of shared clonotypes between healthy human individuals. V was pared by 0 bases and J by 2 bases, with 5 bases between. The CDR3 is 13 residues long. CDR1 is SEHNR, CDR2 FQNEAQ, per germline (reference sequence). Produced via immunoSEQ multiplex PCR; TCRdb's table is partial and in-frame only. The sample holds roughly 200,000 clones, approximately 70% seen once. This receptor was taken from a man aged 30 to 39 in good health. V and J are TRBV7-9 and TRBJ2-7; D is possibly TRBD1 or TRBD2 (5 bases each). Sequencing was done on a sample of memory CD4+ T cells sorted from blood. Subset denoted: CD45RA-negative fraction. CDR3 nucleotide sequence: TGTGCCAGCAGCTTAGCGGGACCCTACGAGCAGTACTTC. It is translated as CASSLAGPYEQYF.